The present T cell receptor (beta chain) was sequenced within a study of T-cell memory formation after mild COVID-19. The CDR3 totals 16 residues. Germline V CDR1 and CDR2: SEHNR, FQNEAQ (reference sequence). V was shortened by 4 bases and J by 8 bases, with 21 bases between the two germline ends. The TCR alpha and TCR beta cDNA libraries, bearing sample barcodes and UMIs, were generated by 5'RACE using constant-segment primers. TCRdb re-analysed the 5' RACE reads in MiXCR, keeping a single row per CDR3 protein. The profile covers approximately 390,000 distinct CDR3 sequences, with roughly 15% appearing a single time and 20% to 25% taken by the ten largest. Regarding the study as a whole: The study found contracting CD4+ clones mainly in CM and EM and contracting CD8+ clones in EMRA.

Points on this clonotype: The target antigen is unknown.

Sample: PBMCs or a T cell subset sorted from them (not recorded which). This chain joins TRBV7-9 and TRBJ2-4; D is undetermined. The sequence derives from a man aged 18 to 30 who had mild COVID-19 (a few samples of this study predate the infection). Cell type and time point are not known. The CDR3 coding sequence is TGTGCCAGCAGCTGGGCCCATTTGATGGGAAAGGACATTCAGTACTTC. This gives the protein CASSWAHLMGKDIQYF. Together with reference TRBV7-9 and TRBJ2-4, the CDR3 gives the full variable domain: DTGVSQNPRHKITKRGQNVTFRCDPISEHNRLYWYRQTLGQGPEFLTYFQNEAQLEKSRLLSDRFSAERPKGSFSTLEIQRTEQGDSAMYLCASSWAHLMGKDIQYFGAGTRLSVL.